This TCR beta chain originates from a study of shared clonotypes between healthy human individuals. Study-wide results and caveats: In general, naive subsets displayed greater estimated richness than memory subsets did.

Sequencing was performed with immunoSEQ multiplex PCR; in TCRdb, only in-frame clones are kept and a portion is missing. Seen here are some 2.1 million clones, about 95% observed once, and the top ten hold roughly 1.1%. On this clone: Its antigen is as yet unknown.

Naivety among CD8 cells was defined by CD45RO negativity and positive CCR7 selection, thereby excluding terminally differentiated effector memory CD45RA+ cells. Healthy and HIV-negative, the adult donors had no recent acute infections or vaccinations. After removal of 1 base from V and 5 bases from J, the junction contained 6 bases not matched to a gene. Germline assignment: CDR1 MGHRA and CDR2 YSYEKL. The CDR3 sequence is 15 residues long. V and J are TRBV4-1 and TRBJ2-7; 9 bases align to TRBD2. Sequencing used naive CD8+ T cells sorted from blood. This receptor was identified in a man aged 18 to 30 in good health. CDR3 in DNA: TGCGCCAGCAGCCAAGTCGGGATAGCGGGGGACGAGCAGTACTTC. Translated: CASSQVGIAGDEQYF.